This T cell receptor beta chain originates from a study of blood T cell repertoires in COVID-19. Trimming removed 1 base at V and 2 bases at J, with 8 bases between. The CDR3 has 15 amino acids. Germline CDR1 reads SGHTA; CDR2 reads FQGNSA. Assay used: immunoSEQ multiplex PCR; TCRdb lists only in-frame clones, some missing. The sample has 250,000 to 300,000 clones; less than 90% are singletons. This receptor was identified in a woman aged 65 to 85 with COVID-19, enrolled during active disease. The sample consisted of peripheral blood. V and J are TRBV7-2 and TRBJ2-2, with D possibly being TRBD2 (5 bases). The DNA of the CDR3 is TGTGCCAGCAGCTTAGGAGGGCGAAACACCGGGGAGCTGTTTTTT. This sequence encodes CASSLGGRNTGELFF.